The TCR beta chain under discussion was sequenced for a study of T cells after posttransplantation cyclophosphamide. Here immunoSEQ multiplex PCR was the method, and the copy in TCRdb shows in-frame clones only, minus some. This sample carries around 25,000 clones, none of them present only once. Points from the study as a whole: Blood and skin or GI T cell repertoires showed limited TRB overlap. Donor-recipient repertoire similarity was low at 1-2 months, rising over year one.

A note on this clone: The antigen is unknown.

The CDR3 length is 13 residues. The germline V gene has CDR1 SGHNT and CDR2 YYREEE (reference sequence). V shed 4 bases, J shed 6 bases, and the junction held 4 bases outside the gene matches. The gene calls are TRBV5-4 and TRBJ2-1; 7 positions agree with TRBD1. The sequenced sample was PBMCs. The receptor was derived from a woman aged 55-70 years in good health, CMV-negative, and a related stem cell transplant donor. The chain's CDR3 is CASSRDSTNEQFF. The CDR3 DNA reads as TGTGCCAGCAGCCGGGACAGTACCAATGAGCAGTTCTTC.